This is a list of T cell receptor beta chains from one sample in a study of cytomegalovirus exposure and HLA in healthy donors. The table came from immunoSEQ multiplex PCR; TCRdb's copy has only in-frame clones and leaves some out. The sample lists hundreds of thousands of clones; approximately 83% were seen once. Sequencing input: PBMCs. These receptors were taken from a girl aged 10 to 17 in good health and CMV-seronegative. Each CDR3 is given with its conserved first and last residue. A D gene is named only where the DNA matches it firmly. Not all rows give a size; the values are once, few, many and, for expanded clones, a class.

TRBD1	NA	TRBV4-1	TRBJ2-4	CASSQDLVAGGVGNIQYF	TGCGCCAGCAGCCAAGATCTAGTGGCAGGGGGCGTCGGAAACATTCAGTACTTC
TRBD1	NA	TRBV6-6	TRBJ1-2	CASSYDIRGPGYTF	TGTGCCAGCAGTTACGACATCAGGGGGCCCGGCTACACCTTC
TRBD2	NA	TRBV7-2	TRBJ2-2	CASSSPGRTSGGTGELFF	TGTGCCAGCAGCTCCCCCGGCCGGACTAGCGGGGGCACCGGGGAGCTGTTTTTT
TRBD2	NA	TRBV7-9	TRBJ2-1	CASSFRLAGVEEQFF	TGTGCCAGCAGTTTCAGGCTAGCGGGAGTTGAGGAGCAGTTCTTC
NA	NA	TRBV7-7	TRBJ2-5	CASSLFRGETQYF	TGTGCCAGCAGCTTATTTCGGGGGGAGACCCAGTACTTC
NA	NA	TRBV29-1	TRBJ1-2	CSVGIGYTF	TGCAGCGTTGGTATAGGCTACACCTTC
TRBD2	NA	TRBV4-1	TRBJ2-3	CASSQGAGGPVTQYF	TGCGCCAGCAGCCAAGGGGCGGGGGGGCCTGTTACGCAGTATTTT
NA	NA	TRBV4-1	TRBJ1-4	CASSQDRQGPNEKLFF	TGCGCCAGCAGCCAAGATCGGCAGGGGCCTAATGAAAAACTGTTTTTT
TRBD1	once	TRBV27	TRBJ2-1	CASSFGDRNYNEQFF	TGTGCCAGCAGTTTTGGGGACAGAAACTACAATGAGCAGTTCTTC
TRBD2	NA	TRBV12-5	TRBJ2-2	CASGLGLAGTTTGELFF	TGTGCTAGTGGTTTAGGACTAGCGGGAACTACCACCGGGGAGCTGTTTTTT
TRBD2	NA	TRBV7-9	TRBJ2-7	CASSRGGTTPYEQYF	TGTGCCAGCAGCCGAGGAGGGACTACTCCCTACGAGCAGTACTTC
NA	NA	TRBV9	TRBJ2-3	CASSRTGKSTDTQYF	TGTGCCAGCAGCCGAACAGGGAAAAGCACAGATACGCAGTATTTT
TRBD1	NA	TRBV14	TRBJ2-1	CASSQDDNRGWGQFF	TGTGCCAGCAGCCAAGATGACAACAGGGGGTGGGGGCAGTTCTTC